The clone carrying this T cell receptor beta chain appeared many times. Its antigen remains unidentified. Time point defined: patch test 1, 2 weeks after DPC sensitization. Treatment specified: therapeutic diphenylcyclopropenone sensitization with weekly scalp DPC. Individual cDNA molecules had unique molecular identifiers attached to them by the library. A single record per CDR3 protein comes from TCRdb applying MiXCR to the RACE reads. Here the sample spans approximately 70,000 distinct CDR3 sequences, 9.8% being singletons. This record belongs to a study of human T cells and chemical hapten exposure. General observations from the study: PT1 expanded TCR counts correlated positively with patch test score. With alopecia, donors may have immune responses unlike healthy people's.

The sequence derives from a woman aged 40 to 50 with alopecia areata. Some clones in this sample may be carry-over from other donors' samples. The specimen was whole blood, collected in connection with sensitization to the hapten diphenylcyclopropenone (DPC).

CDR3 sequence reads: CASTASRGLQPQHF. The CDR3 DNA reads TGTGCCAGCACCGCCTCCAGGGGGCTTCAGCCCCAGCATTTT. The chain joins TRBV7-2 to TRBJ1-5; 8 bases align to TRBD1. Germline CDR1 and CDR2: SGHTA and FQGNSA. The CDR3 runs to 14 residues. V lost 7 bases, J lost 6 bases, and 8 bases stayed unmatched.